This T cell receptor beta chain was identified during a study of blood T cell repertoires in COVID-19. Study at large: COVID-19 samples, acute and convalescent, were from the United States, Italy and Spain. In each case, the material was cDNA or gDNA derived from T cells, B-cell-depleted T cells, or PBMCs.

In its sample, this clone was seen a few times. Authors' processing steps: Researchers report that nucleated cell counts were estimated from reference gene primer amplification. The table came from immunoSEQ multiplex PCR; TCRdb's copy has only in-frame clones and leaves some out. V and J calls and clone size come straight from that table; D and trimming were deduced from the DNA. The data contain 300,000 or so clones, 86% of them singletons. With 3 bases clipped from V and 0 bases from J, the junction kept 1 base outside the gene matches. This CDR3 spans 13 amino acids. Per the germline V gene, CDR1 is GTSNPN and CDR2 is SVGIG (reference sequence).

Sequencing was done on a sample of peripheral blood. The gene calls are TRBV30 and TRBJ1-1; TRBD1 aligns across 7 bases. The clonotype originates from a woman aged 45-60 years with acute or convalescent COVID-19. CDR3: CAWSRGMNTEAFF. The CDR3 nucleotides are TGTGCCTGGAGCAGGGGGATGAACACTGAAGCTTTCTTT.